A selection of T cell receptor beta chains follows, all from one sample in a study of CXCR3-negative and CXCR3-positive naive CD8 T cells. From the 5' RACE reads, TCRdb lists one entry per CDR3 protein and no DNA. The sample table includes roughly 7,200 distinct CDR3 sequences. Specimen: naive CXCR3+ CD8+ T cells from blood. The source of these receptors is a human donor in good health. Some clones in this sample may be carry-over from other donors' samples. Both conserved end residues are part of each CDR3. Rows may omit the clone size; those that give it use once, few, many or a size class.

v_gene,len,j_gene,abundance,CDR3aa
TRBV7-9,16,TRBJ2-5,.,CASSSQSGQGSETQYF
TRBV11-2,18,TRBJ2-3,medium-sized,CASSLEVFSGGPTDTQYF
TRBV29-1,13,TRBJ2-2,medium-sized,CSVGSAVTGELFF
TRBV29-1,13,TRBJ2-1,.,CSVDGQGYNEQFF
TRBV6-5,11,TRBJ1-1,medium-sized,CASRVNTEAFF
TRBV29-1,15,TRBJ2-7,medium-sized,CSVEEGTGISYEQYF
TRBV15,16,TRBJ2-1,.,CATSRPGGSINNEQFF
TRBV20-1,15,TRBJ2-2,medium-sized,CSARPGGVNTGELFF
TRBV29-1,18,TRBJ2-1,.,CSADGQGEDGSNYNEQFF
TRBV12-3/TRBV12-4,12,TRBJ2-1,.,CASSLAGNEQFF
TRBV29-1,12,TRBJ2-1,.,CSVTTTGQAQFF
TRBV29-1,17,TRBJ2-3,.,CSVEMASGRVNTDTQYF
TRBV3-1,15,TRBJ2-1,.,CASSRGQETYNEQFF
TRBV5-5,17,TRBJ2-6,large,CASSLGTWASGANVLTF
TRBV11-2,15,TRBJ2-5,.,CASSNQAGIGETQYF
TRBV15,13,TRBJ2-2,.,CATSRSRTGELFF
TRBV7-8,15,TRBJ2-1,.,CASSLVGVSYNEQFF
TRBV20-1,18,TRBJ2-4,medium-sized,CSANGAGLLQVAKNIQYF
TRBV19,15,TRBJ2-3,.,CASSKLAGATDTQYF
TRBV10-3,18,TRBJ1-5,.,CAISDSRATGDSVQPQHF
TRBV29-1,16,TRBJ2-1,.,CSVEEWSGLSYNEQFF
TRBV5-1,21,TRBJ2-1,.,CASSMTVGQYSTSGSLDEQFF
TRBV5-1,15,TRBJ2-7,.,CASSFEGRSSYEQYF
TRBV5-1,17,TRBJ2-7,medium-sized,CASSLNMPGLEPYEQYF
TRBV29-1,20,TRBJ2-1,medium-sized,CSVEDGHRYELAESYNEQFF
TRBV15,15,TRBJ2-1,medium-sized,CATSYGTDSYNEQFF
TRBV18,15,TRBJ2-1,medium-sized,CASSPSGGDYNEQFF
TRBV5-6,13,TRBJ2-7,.,CASSFDSAYEQYF
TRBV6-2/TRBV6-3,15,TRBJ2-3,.,CASSYPDTGPDTQYF
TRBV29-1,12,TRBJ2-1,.,CSVVKGSNEQFF
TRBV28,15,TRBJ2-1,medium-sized,CASSLVQGRVNEQFF
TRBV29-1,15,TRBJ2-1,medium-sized,CSVEGADWTFNEQFF